The T cell receptor (beta chain) described here comes from a study of blood T cell repertoires in COVID-19. Study context: Spain, Italy and the United States supplied samples that represented acute and convalescent COVID-19. PBMCs, B-cell-depleted T cells, or T cells were the source of the cDNA or gDNA that made up the material.

The germline V gene has CDR1 MNHEY and CDR2 SVGEGT. V lost 1 base and J 4 bases, leaving 7 bases between the germline ends. This CDR3 spans 13 amino acids. Under the authors' procedure: Amplification of reference gene primers was used by the study to estimate nucleated cell counts. Libraries were prepared by immunoSEQ multiplex PCR; TCRdb keeps only in-frame clonotypes and omits some of them. V and J calls and clone size are those listed in that table; D and trimming were worked out from the DNA. The data show under 100,000 clones, with around 85% seen just once and under 20% held by the top ten. The clonotype originates from a man aged 80 or over with active or convalescent COVID-19. Sequencing was done on a sample of peripheral blood. V gene TRBV6-2 or TRBV6-3 combines with J gene TRBJ1-1, with D possibly matching TRBD1 (5 bases). The CDR3 region has the DNA TGTGCCAGCAGTTACTGGGGCAGCACTGAAGCTTTCTTT. Residues: CASSYWGSTEAFF.